This T cell receptor beta chain was obtained from a study of response to subunit inactivated influenza vaccine listed by TCRdb under 2018. As for the study more broadly: The study used deep quantitative T cell receptor repertoire profiling to track responses to a trivalent subunit inactivated influenza vaccine.

Libraries were constructed by RT-PCR. The reads were generated on an Illumina HiSeq 2500. TCRdb reprocessing: public reads trimmed at Q25 with fastp, clones called with MiXCR, in-frame beta chains kept. Each entry is one CDR3 protein sequence, shown with its most common DNA and genes. The sample profile shows hundreds of thousands of distinct CDR3 sequences; around 14% of them were found once. The ten biggest clones cover roughly 10% of the sample. In its sample, this clonotype was seen many times. Its specific antigen is unknown. Per-base qualities were not stored, and no clone one base away is much larger. The germline V gene gives CDR1 as KGHDR and CDR2 as SFDVKD. Compared with germline, V lacks 9 bases and J lacks 13 bases; bases without a gene match: 14. The CDR3 runs 13 residues from the cysteine to the phenylalanine. Of all the DNA, just the CDR3 is kept, 39 bases in frame from base 1. The full study reports these points: According to the authors, only a limited number of new T cells may be recruited by each seasonal influenza vaccination.

The rearrangement combines TRBV24-1 with TRBJ2-1, with 7 middle bases fitting TRBD2. This sample comprised PBMCs from blood, obtained approximately 12 days after vaccination. The sequence was obtained from a man in his forties or fifties who received an inactivated influenza vaccine. Donor details come from another sample of the same person, matched by shared clones. The base sequence is TGTGCCACCGGGGAGGGAATTACTGGAACTCAGTTCTTC. Its translation is CATGEGITGTQFF.